The entry below gives a single TCR beta chain sequence along with its context. As yet, its antigen is unknown. This sample was taken from a study of T cells after yellow fever vaccination. Broader study findings: Abundant bulk-population clonotypes could contaminate the FACS-sorted repertoires. CD4 and CD8 compartments shared a small share of clonotypes, likely from convergent recombination. Subsequent to the booster, the majority of primary-vaccination clones reappeared (around 96% CD4, around 85% CD8).

The CDR3 is made up of 17 amino acids. V shed 8 bases, J shed 5 bases, and the junction held 13 bases outside the gene matches. From germline, CDR1 is MNHNS and CDR2 SASEGT. TCRdb used MiXCR to reprocess the 5' RACE reads, holding one entry per CDR3 protein. The sample has 500,000 to 650,000 distinct CDR3 sequences; around 12% are singletons. The receptor was derived from a man aged 25 to 40 who received the YFV17D yellow fever vaccine. The sample in question was PBMCs, obtained on the day of the yellow fever booster vaccination. The V and J genes are TRBV6-1 and TRBJ2-2; 11 bases align to TRBD2. The DNA of the CDR3 is TGTGCCAGCGGAGGGTTACTAGCGGGAGTATTGACCGGGGAGCTGTTTTTT. It yields the protein CASGGLLAGVLTGELFF.